The rows below give T cell receptor beta chains drawn from one sample of a study of blood T cells in healthy people across ages. TCRdb recomputed calls from the 5' RACE reads with MiXCR, one row per CDR3 protein. The repertoire has 600,000 to 900,000 distinct CDR3 sequences, roughly 25% of them found once; the top ten carry about 3%. This sample also belongs to another study, concerning T cells of mothers and their children.

The specimen was blood. The receptors come from a boy aged 10-17 years in good health. Both conserved end residues are part of each CDR3. Size is stated for part of the rows, as once, few or many counts, or as a class when the clone is expanded.

>TRBJ2-7|TRBV18|13|-
CASSPPTIYEQYF
>TRBJ1-5|TRBV4-1|14|few
CANSPGQNYQPQHF
>TRBJ1-1|TRBV12-3/TRBV12-4|12|many
CASRQEGTEAFF
>TRBJ1-5|TRBV5-6|12|-
CASSLGDRTQHF
>TRBJ2-5|TRBV12-3/TRBV12-4|14|few
CASSSAGTSGTQYF
>TRBJ2-2|TRBV7-3|15|-
CASSLQGSYTGELFF
>TRBJ1-1|TRBV6-6|12|few
CASSCKVTEAFF
>TRBJ1-3|TRBV4-2|17|many
CASTGVHTSASGNTIYF
>TRBJ1-2|TRBV6-1|16|few
CASSPWTGKGNYGYTF
>TRBJ2-5|TRBV20-1|14|few
CSARATQGLWTQYF
>TRBJ1-4|TRBV7-4|14|few
CASSSSSWYEKLFF
>-|TRBV15|14|-
CATGREQGAREQYF
>TRBJ2-5|TRBV5-1|17|many
CASSLYGGGSPGETQYF
>TRBJ1-5|TRBV28|15|-
CASSPLKMSNQPQHF
>TRBJ2-5|TRBV6-1|14|-
CASSVNWGGETQYF